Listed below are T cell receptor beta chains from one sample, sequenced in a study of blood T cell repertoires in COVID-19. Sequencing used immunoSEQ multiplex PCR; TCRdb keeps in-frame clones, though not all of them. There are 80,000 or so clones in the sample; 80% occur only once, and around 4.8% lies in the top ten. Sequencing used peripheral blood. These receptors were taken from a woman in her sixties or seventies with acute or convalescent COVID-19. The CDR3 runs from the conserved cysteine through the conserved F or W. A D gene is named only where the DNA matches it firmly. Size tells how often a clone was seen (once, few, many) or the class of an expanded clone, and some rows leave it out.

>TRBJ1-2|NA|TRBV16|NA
TGTGCCAGCAGCTCTGGACAGCCTTGGGGCTACACCTTC
CASSSGQPWGYTF
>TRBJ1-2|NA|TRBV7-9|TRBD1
TGTGCCAGCAGCCAAAGGGGGCAGGGCTACACCTTC
CASSQRGQGYTF
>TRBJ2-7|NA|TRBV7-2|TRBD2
TGTGCCAGCAGCGCGCGGACTAGCGGGGGCGAGCAGTACTTC
CASSARTSGGEQYF
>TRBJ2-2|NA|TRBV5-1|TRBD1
TGCGCCAGCAGCTTGGCCGGAGGACAGGTAGACACCGGGGAGCTGTTTTTT
CASSLAGGQVDTGELFF
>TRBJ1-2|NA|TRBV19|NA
TGTGCCAGTAGTAGGGCAGGTGACTATGGCTACACCTTC
CASSRAGDYGYTF
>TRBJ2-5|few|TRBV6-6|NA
TGTGCCAGCACAACTATCGACAGTCATGAGACCCAGTACTTC
CASTTIDSHETQYF
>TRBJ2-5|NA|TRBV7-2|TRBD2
TGTGCCAGCAGTCCAGACCAGCGGGGGGCTCTGGGGACCCAGTACTTC
CASSPDQRGALGTQYF
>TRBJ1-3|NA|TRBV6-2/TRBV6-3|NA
TGTGCCAGCAGTTTCTCCGCCCAGTGGAGAACCGGCTCTGGAAACACCATATATTTT
CASSFSAQWRTGSGNTIYF
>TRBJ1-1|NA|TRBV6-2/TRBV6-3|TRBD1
TGTGCCAGCAGTTACCGCGGACAGGGCGAAGCTTTCTTT
CASSYRGQGEAFF
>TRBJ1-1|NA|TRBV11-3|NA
TGTGCCAGCAGCTCAGGGAACACTGAAGCTTTCTTT
CASSSGNTEAFF
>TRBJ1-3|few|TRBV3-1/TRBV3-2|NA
TGTGCCAGCAGCCCGGTCCCAGGGACTCCCTCTGGAAACACCATATATTTT
CASSPVPGTPSGNTIYF
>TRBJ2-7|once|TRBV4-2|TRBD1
TGTGCCAGCAGCCCGACAGGGTTCACCTACGAGCAGTACTTC
CASSPTGFTYEQYF
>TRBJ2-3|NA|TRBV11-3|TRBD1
TGTGCCAGCAGCACCCGGGACAGGGTGGCAGATACGCAGTATTTT
CASSTRDRVADTQYF
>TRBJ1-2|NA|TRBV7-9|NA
TGTGCCAGCAGCTTTACAGGGACCCCGGATGGCTACACCTTC
CASSFTGTPDGYTF
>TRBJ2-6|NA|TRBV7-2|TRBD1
TGTGCCAGCAGCTGGACAGGGGGCGCTGGGGCCAACGTCCTGACTTTC
CASSWTGGAGANVLTF
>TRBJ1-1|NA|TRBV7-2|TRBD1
TGTGCCAGCAGCTTAGCAGGGGGCAGAAGGAACACTGAAGCTTTCTTT
CASSLAGGRRNTEAFF
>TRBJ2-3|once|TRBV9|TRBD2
TGTGCCAGCAGCGTGGCGGGGGACGCAGATACGCAGTATTTT
CASSVAGDADTQYF
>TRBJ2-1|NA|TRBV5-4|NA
TGTGCCAGCAGCATAAACACAGGTACCTACAATGAGCAGTTCTTC
CASSINTGTYNEQFF
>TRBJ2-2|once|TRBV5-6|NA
TGTGCCAGCAGCTGGGAGGCGTTACGTAACACCGGGGAGCTGTTTTTT
CASSWEALRNTGELFF
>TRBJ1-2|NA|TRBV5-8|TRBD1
TGTGCCAGCAGCTCCGGACAGGGCCAAAATTTCTATGGCTACACCTTC
CASSSGQGQNFYGYTF
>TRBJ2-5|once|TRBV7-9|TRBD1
TGTGCCAGCAGCTTACAGGGGGCTGTCGAGACCCAGTACTTC
CASSLQGAVETQYF